Below, 13 T cell receptor beta chains from the same sample are listed, as sequenced in a study of cytomegalovirus exposure and HLA in healthy donors. The PCR had 60 Vbeta and 13 Jbeta primers. Sequencing was performed with immunoSEQ multiplex PCR; in TCRdb, only in-frame clones are kept and a portion is missing. Of 150,000 to 200,000 clones listed, approximately 88% are singletons. The material sequenced was PBMCs. The receptors here all came from a boy between 2 and 15 years old in good health and CMV-seronegative.

The chain has TRBV5-1 and TRBJ1-1; 9 bases are a match to TRBD1. V gave up 4 bases and J gave up 1 base; unmatched junction bases: 8. Germline V lookup: CDR1 SGHRS, CDR2 YFSETQ. CDR3 length: 16 residues. CDR3 nucleotides: TGCGCCAGCAGCCTGGTCTGGACAGGGGCGAACACTGAAGCTTTCTTT. This sequence encodes CASSLVWTGANTEAFF. The complete variable domain, with remaining parts taken from reference TRBV5-1 and TRBJ1-1, reads KAGVTQTPRYLIKTRGQQVTLSCSPISGHRSVSWYQQTPGQGLQFLFEYFSETQRNKGNFPGRFSGRQFSNSRSEMNVSTLELGDSALYLCASSLVWTGANTEAFFGQGTRLTVV.

V and J are TRBV30 and TRBJ1-6; tentatively, D is TRBD1 (6 bases). Trimming shortened V by 4 bases and J by 6 bases, and 16 bases separated the two germline ends. Germline V gene lookup returns CDR1 GTSNPN and CDR2 SVGIG (reference sequence). The CDR3 covers 15 residues. CDR3 nucleotides: TGTGCCTGGAAGCCCGGGGCAGGGGCTAATTCACCCCTCCACTTT. Protein product: CAWKPGAGANSPLHF. Using reference TRBV30 and TRBJ1-6 for the parts outside the CDR3, the full variable domain is SQTIHQWPATLVQPVGSPLSLECTVEGTSNPNLYWYRQAAGRGLQLLFYSVGIGQISSEVPQNLSASRPQDRQFILSSKKLLLSDSGFYLCAWKPGAGANSPLHFGNGTRLTVT.

The chain uses TRBV15 and TRBJ2-1, with 8 bases fitting TRBD2. V dropped 4 bases and J dropped 1; count of bases not matched to a gene: 3. The CDR3 has 15 residues. Germline CDR1 LNHNV, CDR2 YYDKDF (reference sequence). CDR3 sequence: CATSKGGGSYNEQFF. The CDR3, as DNA: TGTGCCACCAGCAAAGGCGGGGGGTCCTACAATGAGCAGTTCTTC.

This clone was picked up a small number of times. The chain employs TRBV5-5 and TRBJ1-1; 8 nucleotides line up with TRBD1. This CDR3 comprises 17 residues. V shed 1 base and J 4 bases; nucleotides not matched to a gene: 12. Per the germline V gene, CDR1 is SGHKS and CDR2 is YYEKEE (reference sequence). This CDR3 reads CASSLRAIDRGPTEAFF. The CDR3 nucleotides read TGTGCCAGCAGCTTGAGGGCCATAGACAGGGGCCCCACTGAAGCTTTCTTT. The full variable domain, with the rest looked up from reference TRBV5-5 and TRBJ1-1, is DAGVTQSPTHLIKTRGQQVTLRCSPISGHKSVSWYQQVLGQGPQFIFQYYEKEERGRGNFPDRFSARQFPNYSSELNVNALLLGDSALYLCASSLRAIDRGPTEAFFGQGTRLTVV.

Details on this clone: The junction departs from the called germline gene at one end, perhaps through a read error. V gene TRBV7-9 combines with J gene TRBJ1-2, with unresolved D. Germline CDR1 and CDR2: SEHNR and FQNEAQ (reference sequence). This CDR3 has 11 residues. The CDR3 spells CSSSLRRGYTF. CDR3 coding DNA: TGTTCCAGCAGCTTACGTCGTGGCTACACCTTC. Filled out from reference TRBV7-9 and TRBJ1-2, the complete variable domain reads DTGVSQNPRHKITKRGQNVTFRCDPISEHNRLYWYRQTLGQGPEFLTYFQNEAQLEKSRLLSDRFSAERPKGSFSTLEIQRTEQGDSAMYLCSSSLRRGYTFGSGTRLTVV.

V and J are TRBV10-3 and TRBJ2-5, with 9 bases that match TRBD1. The length of the CDR3 is 13 residues. V lost 9 bases to trimming and J lost 5 bases; unmatched junction nucleotides: 7. Germline-derived CDR1 and CDR2 are ENHRY and SYGVKD. CDR3: CAIQGAPGETQYF. The CDR3, as DNA: TGTGCCATACAGGGGGCTCCGGGTGAGACCCAGTACTTC.

The chain links TRBV7-9 to TRBJ2-7, with 7 bases fitting TRBD1. Germline CDR1 and CDR2: SEHNR and FQNEAQ (reference sequence). The CDR3 consists of 16 residues. V gave up 9 bases and J gave up 1 base; unmatched junction bases: 15. The DNA for the CDR3 is TGTGCCAGGATAAAGGGGACAGACATTCATTCCTACGAGCAGTACGTC. This gives the protein CARIKGTDIHSYEQYV.

The chain has TRBV9 and TRBJ1-2, with no clear D. CDR1 is SGDLS and CDR2 is YYNGEE in the germline V gene. V was cut by 0 bases and J by 1 base, with 10 bases left in between. The CDR3 spans 15 residues. DNA for the CDR3: TGTGCCAGCAGCGTAGGCGGGGATGGTAACTATGGCTACACCTTC. Protein: CASSVGGDGNYGYTF.

The V gene is TRBV25-1, the J gene TRBJ2-5; 7 bases are a match to TRBD1. Germline CDR1 MGHDK, CDR2 SYGVNS. This CDR3 region has 16 residues. The V and J ends lost 3 bases and 0 bases, in that order; junction bases with no gene match: 7. The CDR3 here is CASSEKGQWYQETQYF. The CDR3 nucleotides are TGTGCCAGCAGTGAGAAGGGACAGTGGTACCAAGAGACCCAGTACTTC.

The J gene is TRBJ1-1, the V gene TRBV30; D unresolved. Trimming pared 0 bases from V and 5 bases from J, leaving 4 bases between. Germline CDR1 GTSNPN, CDR2 SVGIG (reference sequence). The CDR3 has 11 amino acids. CDR3 nucleotide sequence: TGTGCCTGGAGTGTACAAACTGAAGCTTTCTTT. Amino acids: CAWSVQTEAFF. Filled out from reference TRBV30 and TRBJ1-1, the complete variable domain reads SQTIHQWPATLVQPVGSPLSLECTVEGTSNPNLYWYRQAAGRGLQLLFYSVGIGQISSEVPQNLSASRPQDRQFILSSKKLLLSDSGFYLCAWSVQTEAFFGQGTRLTVV.

This chain joins TRBV5-6 and TRBJ2-1; 10 positions agree with TRBD2. Trimming took 3 bases from V and 4 from J; bases not matched to a gene: 4. CDR1 and CDR2 from the germline V gene are SGHDT and YYEEEE. This CDR3 region has 15 residues. The CDR3 sequence: CASSSLAGPYNEQFF. The CDR3 DNA reads TGTGCCAGCAGCTCACTAGCGGGGCCGTACAATGAGCAGTTCTTC.

This clone was observed once. The rearrangement links TRBV6-4 to TRBJ2-1; TRBD2 aligns across 13 bases. Germline CDR1 is MRHNA and CDR2 is SNTAGT. This CDR3 is built from 14 residues. V shed 5 bases and J 14 bases; nucleotides not matched to a gene: 9. CDR3 nucleotides: TGTGCCAGCAGTCCTTCACTAGCGGGAGGGCCCGAGTTCTTC. It codes for CASSPSLAGGPEFF.

CDR3 in amino acids: CASSSRLAGVLSSYNEQFF. In nucleotides, the CDR3 is TGCGCCAGCAGCTCTCGACTAGCGGGGGTTCTCAGCTCCTACAATGAGCAGTTCTTC. V gene TRBV5-1 combines with J gene TRBJ2-1, with 12 bases matching TRBD2. The junction had 10 bases not matched to a gene; V was cut back by 3 bases and J by 0 bases. Germline CDR1 is SGHRS and CDR2 is YFSETQ. The CDR3 extends over 19 amino acids.